The 21 T cell receptor beta chains listed next were all sequenced from one sample in a study of beta chain features in type 1 diabetes. Expressed TCRB transcripts were sequenced because the entire RNA isolate underwent reverse transcription. Assay: immunoSEQ multiplex PCR; the TCRdb copy retains only in-frame clones and omits some. In the table there are over 350,000 clones, around 16% of which are singletons. Sequenced sample: naive CD4+ T cells from blood. These receptor sequences come from a woman under 30 in good health.

V is TRBV25-1 and J is TRBJ2-5, with D possibly being TRBD2 (6 bases). V lost 0 bases and J 4 bases, leaving 12 bases between the germline ends. The CDR3 runs 15 residues. CDR1 MGHDK and CDR2 SYGVNS come from the germline V gene. CDR3 nucleotides: TGTGCCAGCAGTGAATATCAGGGAGGCTCAGAGACCCAGTACTTC. Its protein product is CASSEYQGGSETQYF.

This clone was counted a few times. The chain combines TRBV25-1 with TRBJ2-1; TRBD2 is a possible D gene (5 bases). CDR1 and CDR2 (germline): MGHDK, SYGVNS. The CDR3 length is 15 residues. V lost 7 bases to trimming and J lost 6 bases, with 19 bases between them. CDR3 loop: CASNPRTASSNEQFF. The DNA for the CDR3 is TGTGCCAGCAACCCCCGGACGGCTAGCAGCAATGAGCAGTTCTTC. The whole variable domain, remainder taken from reference TRBV25-1 and TRBJ2-1, is EADIYQTPRYLVIGTGKKITLECSQTMGHDKMYWYQQDPGMELHLIHYSYGVNSTEKGDLSSESTVSRIRTEHFPLTLESARPSHTSQYLCASNPRTASSNEQFFGPGTRLTVL.

The DNA for the CDR3 is TGTGCCTGGAGTGTAGGGGCCCTCACTGAAGCTTTCTTT. It translates to CAWSVGALTEAFF. The V and J genes are TRBV30 and TRBJ1-1; the D gene is possibly TRBD1 (5 bases). This CDR3 contains 13 residues. Germline-derived CDR1 and CDR2 are GTSNPN and SVGIG (reference sequence). Trimming pared 0 bases from V and 4 bases from J, leaving 9 bases between. Supplemented by reference TRBV30 and TRBJ1-1, the full variable domain reads SQTIHQWPATLVQPVGSPLSLECTVEGTSNPNLYWYRQAAGRGLQLLFYSVGIGQISSEVPQNLSASRPQDRQFILSSKKLLLSDSGFYLCAWSVGALTEAFFGQGTRLTVV.

The genes are TRBV4-3 and TRBJ1-4; D unresolved. The ends were cut back, 0 bases at V and 2 bases at J, with 7 bases in the middle. CDR1 and CDR2 (germline): LGHNA, YSLEER. This CDR3 comprises 15 residues. The CDR3 spells CASSQDMRTNEKLFF. CDR3 nucleotide sequence: TGCGCCAGCAGCCAAGACATGCGGACTAATGAAAAACTGTTTTTT.

In this sample, this clone turned up a few times. The chain couples TRBV30 to TRBJ2-2; 9 bases fit TRBD1. This CDR3 is 15 amino acids long. Germline V gives CDR1 GTSNPN, CDR2 SVGIG (reference sequence). The trim removed 2 bases at V and 4 bases at J, leaving 5 bases unmatched. DNA of the CDR3: TGTGCCTGGAGTCGGGGACAGGGAACCACCGGGGAGCTGTTTTTT. It encodes CAWSRGQGTTGELFF.

This chain uses TRBV4-3 with TRBJ2-1, with D possibly matching TRBD2 (6 bases). V was pared by 0 bases and J by 5 bases, with 11 bases between. This CDR3 comprises 15 residues. Per germline, CDR1 LGHNA and CDR2 YSLEER. The CDR3 protein is CASSQDGGLDNEQFF. In DNA form, the CDR3 reads TGCGCCAGCAGCCAAGATGGGGGACTCGACAATGAGCAGTTCTTC.

The chain employs TRBV19 and TRBJ1-2; a weak D match, TRBD1 (5 bases). Germline V CDR1 and CDR2: LNHDA, SQIVND (reference sequence). Trimming removed 3 bases at V and 7 bases at J, with 15 bases between. CDR3 length: 14 residues. CDR3 sequence (DNA): TGTGCCAGTAGTATGGCTGGCAGGGAGGGTGGCTACACCTTC. Its translation is CASSMAGREGGYTF.

This clone has a handful of counts. This chain joins TRBV7-9 and TRBJ2-1, with 7 bases that match TRBD2. The ends lost 7 bases at V and 6 bases at J; junction bases unmatched: 0. CDR3 size: 11 residues. CDR1 is SEHNR, CDR2 FQNEAQ, per germline (reference sequence). The DNA for the CDR3 is TGTGCCAGCACTAGCGGCAATGAGCAGTTCTTC. It translates to CASTSGNEQFF.

The gene calls are TRBV25-1 and TRBJ2-7; 9 bases agree with TRBD2. The CDR3 is 15 amino acids. Losses at the gene ends were 4 bases for V and 0 bases for J; bases not matched to a gene: 4. CDR1 and CDR2 (germline): MGHDK, SYGVNS. The CDR3 DNA is TGTGCCAGCAGTGTACTAGCGGGCGCCTCCTACGAGCAGTACTTC. Residues: CASSVLAGASYEQYF.

This clone was picked up a small number of times. J is TRBJ1-2 and V is TRBV7-2; D is uncertain. With 5 bases removed from V and 4 bases from J, the gap between germline ends came to 11 bases. CDR3 length: 13 residues. CDR1 and CDR2 from the germline V gene are SGHTA and FQGNSA. The CDR3 coding sequence is TGTGCCAGCAGCCGAGGGTTTCTCTATGGCTACACCTTC. Protein product: CASSRGFLYGYTF. Full variable domain (remainder filled in from reference TRBV7-2 and TRBJ1-2): GAGVSQSPSNKVTEKGKDVELRCDPISGHTALYWYRQSLGQGLEFLIYFQGNSAPDKSGLPSDRFSAERTGGSVSTLTIQRTQQEDSAVYLCASSRGFLYGYTFGSGTRLTVV.

The J gene is TRBJ2-2, the V gene TRBV28; 16 bases fit TRBD2. V was pared by 5 bases and J by 5 bases, with 8 bases of the junction left unmatched. The CDR3 is 18 residues long. Germline assignment: CDR1 MDHEN and CDR2 SYDVKM. The CDR3 nucleotides read TGTGCCAGCAGTCCTGACGGGACTAGCGGGAGGGGGACCGGGGAGCTGTTTTTT. It is translated as CASSPDGTSGRGTGELFF.

This clone occurred a few times. The V and J genes are TRBV27 and TRBJ2-4; 10 bases map to TRBD1. Germline values: CDR1 MNHEY, CDR2 SMNVEV (reference sequence). V lost 10 bases, J lost 2 bases, and 8 bases stayed unmatched. The CDR3 consists of 15 residues. The CDR3 nucleotides read TGTGCCACCTCGACAGGGGGCAAATCCAAAAACATTCAGTACTTC. It encodes CATSTGGKSKNIQYF.

This clone was seen a handful of times. The rearrangement joins TRBV28 to TRBJ2-3; 8 bases agree with TRBD1. This CDR3 has 13 amino acids. With 5 bases clipped from V and 14 bases from J, the junction kept 12 bases outside the gene matches. Germline CDR1 reads MDHEN; CDR2 reads SYDVKM. Here the CDR3 reads CASSLQGAQGGYF. CDR3 sequence (DNA): TGTGCCAGCAGTCTTCAGGGGGCGCAGGGAGGGTATTTT.

This clone has just a few counts. The V call is TRBV18, the J call TRBJ1-1, with 7 positions matching TRBD1. CDR1 and CDR2 (germline): KGHSH, LQKENI. This CDR3 is 13 amino acids long. The junction had 5 bases not matched to a gene; V was cut back by 3 bases and J by 7 bases. CDR3 nucleotide sequence: TGTGCCAGCTCACCGAGTAGGACAGGTGAAGCTTTCTTT. This gives the protein CASSPSRTGEAFF.

CDR3 sequence: CASSVGPGELFF. Written as DNA, the CDR3 is TGTGCCAGTAGTGTAGGGCCCGGGGAGCTGTTTTTT. The chain combines TRBV19 with TRBJ2-2, with unresolved D. The CDR3 has 12 residues. The germline CDR1 and CDR2 sequences are LNHDA and SQIVND (reference sequence). V shed 5 bases and J shed 6 bases, with 7 bases lying between them.

This clone was observed a few times. The chain links TRBV7-9 to TRBJ2-7; the match to TRBD2 covers 7 bases. The CDR3 contains 17 residues. From germline, CDR1 is SEHNR and CDR2 FQNEAQ (reference sequence). Trimming cost V 4 bases and J 3 bases; bases outside gene matches: 15. As DNA, the CDR3 is TGTGCCAGCAGCTCCCACCTACACCGAGGGGACTACTACGAGCAGTACTTC. This codes for CASSSHLHRGDYYEQYF.

This clone was seen a handful of times. A read error may produce the germline difference seen at one junction end. The chain employs TRBV30 and TRBJ2-3; 13 positions match TRBD2. CDR3 length: 13 amino acids. CDR1 and CDR2 (germline): GTSNPN, SVGIG (reference sequence). Written as DNA, the CDR3 is TGTGCCTGGAGGCCAAGCGGGACTAGCGGGATGAACTTT. Translated, it gives CAWRPSGTSGMNF.

The V gene is TRBV28, the J gene TRBJ2-1, with 15 bases aligning to TRBD2. The CDR3 totals 19 residues. CDR1 is MDHEN, CDR2 SYDVKM, per germline. V dropped 3 bases and J dropped 4; count of bases not matched to a gene: 10. This CDR3 reads CASSLVPGLAGGSYNEQFF. CDR3 bases: TGTGCCAGCAGTTTGGTCCCGGGACTAGCGGGAGGATCGTACAATGAGCAGTTCTTC. Together with reference TRBV28 and TRBJ2-1, the CDR3 gives the full variable domain: DVKVTQSSRYLVKRTGEKVFLECVQDMDHENMFWYRQDPGLGLRLIYFSYDVKMKEKGDIPEGYSVSREKKERFSLILESASTNQTSMYLCASSLVPGLAGGSYNEQFFGPGTRLTVL.

The rearrangement uses TRBV29-1 and TRBJ2-7; perhaps TRBD2 as D (6 bases). Germline-derived CDR1 and CDR2 are SQVTM and ANQGSEA. Trimming took off 3 bases at V and 7 bases at J, with 10 bases between the two ends. There are 11 residues in the CDR3. Here the CDR3 reads CSVEGGGEQYF. CDR3 nucleotide sequence: TGCAGCGTTGAGGGGGGTGGGGAGCAGTACTTC.

Only a few counts were recorded for this clone. The rearrangement joins TRBV5-1 to TRBJ2-1; 11 bases match TRBD2. Looked up from germline, CDR1 is SGHRS and CDR2 is YFSETQ. The CDR3 is made up of 16 amino acids. V shed 5 bases and J 5 bases; nucleotides not matched to a gene: 9. Here the CDR3 DNA reads TGCGCCAGCAGACTAGCGGGAGTAGGCGAGAACAATGAGCAGTTCTTC. This encodes CASRLAGVGENNEQFF.

This clone was seen only a few times. The V and J genes are TRBV7-3 and TRBJ2-3; D uncertain. This CDR3 comprises 13 residues. V was cut by 2 bases and J by 2 bases, with 5 bases left in between. The V gene's germline CDR1 is SGHTA and CDR2 FQGTGA. This CDR3 is CASSLAVTDTQYF. For the CDR3, the DNA is TGTGCCAGCAGCTTAGCGGTCACAGATACGCAGTATTTT.